Each of the 2 T cell receptor beta chains below was sequenced from the same sample in a study of technical replicates of blood from several donors. TCRdb keeps only in-frame clones here, not all; method: immunoSEQ multiplex PCR. Altogether 75,000 to 100,000 clones are present, about 94% being singletons, with the ten largest covering around 0.31%. The material sequenced was T cells isolated from PBMCs. Receptors originate from a human donor in good health.

J is TRBJ2-1 and V is TRBV4-1, with TRBD1 matching over 10 bases. The CDR3 totals 16 residues. Germline CDR1 and CDR2: MGHRA and YSYEKL. J lost 6 bases, V lost 4 bases, and 9 bases had no gene match. The DNA for the CDR3 is TGCGCCAGCAGCCCCCTGACGGACAGGGGGGGCAATGAGCAGTTCTTC. Translation gives CASSPLTDRGGNEQFF.

The chain links TRBV10-3 to TRBJ1-4; D remains ambiguous. V lost 6 bases and J lost 4, with 9 bases in between. This CDR3 region has 13 residues. The germline gives CDR1 ENHRY, CDR2 SYGVKD. For the CDR3, the DNA is TGTGCCATCAGCGGAGACTTTAATGAAAAACTGTTTTTT. Its translation is CAISGDFNEKLFF.